This TCR beta chain originates from a study of T-cell memory formation after mild COVID-19. TCRdb called the 5' RACE reads again in MiXCR, with one record for every CDR3 protein. The data show around 300,000 distinct CDR3 sequences, roughly an eighth seen once. CDR1 is SGHTA and CDR2 is FQGNSA in the germline V gene. With V trimmed by 5 bases and J by 5 bases, 5 bases remained unmatched. This CDR3 has 14 amino acids. The clonotype was recovered from a man aged 18 to 29 who had mild COVID-19 (a few samples of this study predate the infection). Cell type and time point are not known. The sample taken for sequencing was PBMCs or a T cell subset sorted from them (not recorded which). This sequence joins TRBV7-2 and TRBJ2-3; 9 positions agree with TRBD2. Here the CDR3 DNA reads TGTGCCAGCAGCGCAAGACTAGCGGAAGATACGCAGTATTTT. As protein: CASSARLAEDTQYF. Full variable domain (outside the CDR3, taken from reference TRBV7-2 and TRBJ2-3): GAGVSQSPSNKVTEKGKDVELRCDPISGHTALYWYRQSLGQGLEFLIYFQGNSAPDKSGLPSDRFSAERTGGSVSTLTIQRTQQEDSAVYLCASSARLAEDTQYFGPGTRLTVL.